This T cell receptor beta chain was sequenced during a study of blood T cells in healthy people across ages. Together with a sample-barcoded 5' primer, a J-beta primer mix was included in a second PCR lasting about 7 to 11 cycles. Researchers report that a template-switch adaptor with 12 random nucleotides tagged each cDNA molecule. MiXCR, applied by TCRdb to the 5' RACE reads, yields one record per CDR3 protein. This table has roughly 730,000 distinct CDR3 sequences, about 56% appearing once. About this clonotype itself: Its matching antigen is unknown.

Notes on the study in general: Reliance upon unsorted PBMCs precluded definitive naive versus antigen-experienced comparison.

Sequencing was performed on blood. The receptor was isolated from a man aged 35 to 55 in good health.

The CDR3 bases are TGCAGCGTCACCGGGACAGAGCTAGCGGGGGCCTACAATGAGCAGTTCTTC. Translating it yields CSVTGTELAGAYNEQFF. The chain uses TRBV29-1 and TRBJ2-1, with 10 positions matching TRBD2. CDR1 and CDR2 from the germline V gene are SQVTM and ANQGSEA. The J segment lost 2 bases and the V segment lost 6 bases, leaving 13 bases of the junction unmatched. The CDR3 is 17 residues long.